This T cell receptor (beta chain) was captured by sequencing in a study of beta chain features in type 1 diabetes. The authors reverse transcribed all of the isolated RNA, so sequencing captured expressed TCRB transcripts. TCRdb's table, derived via immunoSEQ multiplex PCR, lists solely in-frame clones and lacks some. The profile shows about 410,000 clones, around 14% of them singletons. Study-wide points: All four CD4+ subsets of Type 1 diabetes patients contained TCRB CDR3s that were moderately but significantly shorter.

Trimming pared 7 bases from V and 6 bases from J, leaving 16 bases between. Germline V gene lookup returns CDR1 LNHDA and CDR2 SQIVND (reference sequence). This CDR3 has 13 residues. To note about this clone: Antigen unknown.

Source material: naive CD4+ T cells from blood. This receptor was identified in a man in his thirties or forties in good health. The chain has TRBV19 and TRBJ2-7; a weak D match, TRBD2 (6 bases). The CDR3 sequence is CASKGIGGTEQYF. In DNA, the CDR3 is TGTGCCAGTAAAGGGATTGGAGGGACCGAGCAGTACTTC.